One sample yielded the 8 T cell receptor beta chains listed below, sequenced in a study of CD8 T cells in acute hepatitis C reinfection. Time point defined: naive CD8 control sorted from an acute-time-point sample. Libraries were prepared by immunoSEQ multiplex PCR; TCRdb keeps only in-frame clonotypes and omits some of them. This table has around 34,000 clones, approximately 87% appearing once. Material: naive CD8+ T cells from PBMCs. The source of these receptors is a man aged 25 to 40 with chronic hepatitis C.

The chain has TRBV4-1 and TRBJ1-1; no clear D. CDR3 size: 12 residues. V shed 0 bases and J shed 12 bases, with 11 bases lying between them. Germline V lookup: CDR1 MGHRA, CDR2 YSYEKL. CDR3 in DNA: TGCGCCAGCAGCCAAGACGCCCCTATCCCTTTCTTT. Protein product: CASSQDAPIPFF.

This clone came up once. The J gene is TRBJ1-1, the V gene TRBV29-1; D may be TRBD1 (5 bases). This CDR3 comprises 13 residues. Trimming pared 3 bases from V and 2 bases from J, leaving 10 bases between. Looked up from germline, CDR1 is SQVTM and CDR2 is ANQGSEA. This chain's CDR3 is CSVETDLNTEAFF. The CDR3 region has the DNA TGCAGCGTTGAGACAGACCTTAACACTGAAGCTTTCTTT.

This clone was recorded a few times. J is TRBJ1-1 and V is TRBV5-6; the D gene is possibly TRBD1 (5 bases). V was cut by 3 bases and J by 7 bases, with 7 bases left in between. The CDR3 loop spans 11 amino acids. The germline gives CDR1 SGHDT, CDR2 YYEEEE. The chain's CDR3 is CASSSGFEAFF. The CDR3 DNA is TGTGCCAGCAGCTCAGGGTTTGAAGCTTTCTTT.

This chain links TRBV7-8 with TRBJ2-7; 8 bases map to TRBD1. CDR3 length equals 16 residues. CDR1 is SGHVS and CDR2 is FQNEAQ in the germline V gene. The junction had 14 bases not matched to a gene; V was cut back by 5 bases and J by 5 bases. CDR3 in DNA: TGTGCCAGCAGCCCTAAACATGGATCGGACAGGGACGAGCAGTACTTC. It translates to CASSPKHGSDRDEQYF.

The V gene is TRBV5-1, the J gene TRBJ2-1, with D unclear. The CDR3 length is 11 residues. Between the trimmed V and J ends, which lost 1 base and 9 bases, there was a span of 5 bases. CDR1 is SGHRS, CDR2 YFSETQ, per germline. The CDR3 loop reads CASSLFGEQFF. For the CDR3, the DNA is TGCGCCAGCAGCTTGTTCGGTGAGCAGTTCTTC. Complete variable domain (other parts from reference TRBV5-1 and TRBJ2-1): KAGVTQTPRYLIKTRGQQVTLSCSPISGHRSVSWYQQTPGQGLQFLFEYFSETQRNKGNFPGRFSGRQFSNSRSEMNVSTLELGDSALYLCASSLFGEQFFGPGTRLTVL.

V is TRBV19 and J is TRBJ1-1; no clear D gene. The V end was cut by 7 bases, the J end by 1 base, with 13 bases between. CDR1 and CDR2 from the germline V gene are LNHDA and SQIVND (reference sequence). The CDR3 has 14 amino acids. Here the CDR3 reads CASKLLGGNTEAFF. CDR3 nucleotide sequence: TGTGCCAGTAAACTTTTGGGAGGGAACACTGAAGCTTTCTTT.

The chain joins TRBV27 to TRBJ2-7; D assignment may be TRBD1 or TRBD2 (5 bases each). Germline-derived CDR1 and CDR2 are MNHEY and SMNVEV (reference sequence). This CDR3 region has 13 residues. The V end was cut by 5 bases, the J end by 3 bases, with 11 bases between. The CDR3 bases are TGTGCCAGCAGTCTCGGGGCTTACTACGAGCAGTACTTC. Amino acid sequence: CASSLGAYYEQYF.

The chain combines TRBV27 with TRBJ2-2; D unclear. Trimming shortened V by 1 base and J by 6 bases, and 12 bases separated the two germline ends. Germline loops: CDR1 MNHEY, CDR2 SMNVEV (reference sequence). CDR3 length: 15 residues. The CDR3 nucleotides are TGTGCCAGCAGTTTATTCCTAAGTCGCCCCGGGGAGCTGTTTTTT. This encodes CASSLFLSRPGELFF.